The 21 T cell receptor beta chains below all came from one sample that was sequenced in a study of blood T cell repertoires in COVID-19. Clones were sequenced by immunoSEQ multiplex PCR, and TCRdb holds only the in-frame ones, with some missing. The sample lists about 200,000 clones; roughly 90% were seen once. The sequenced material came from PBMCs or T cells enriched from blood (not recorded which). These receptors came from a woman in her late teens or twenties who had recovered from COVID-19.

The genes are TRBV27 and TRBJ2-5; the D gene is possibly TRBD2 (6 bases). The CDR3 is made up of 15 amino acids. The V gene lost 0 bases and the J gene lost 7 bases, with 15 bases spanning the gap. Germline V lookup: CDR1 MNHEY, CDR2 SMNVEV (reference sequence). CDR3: CASSLSARVGGTQYF. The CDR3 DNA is TGTGCCAGCAGTTTATCTGCCCGAGTGGGAGGGACCCAGTACTTC.

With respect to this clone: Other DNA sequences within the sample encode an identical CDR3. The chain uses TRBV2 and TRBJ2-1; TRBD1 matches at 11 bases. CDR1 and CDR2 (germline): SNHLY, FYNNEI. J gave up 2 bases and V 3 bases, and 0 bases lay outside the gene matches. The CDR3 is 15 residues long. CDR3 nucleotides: TGTGCCAGCAGTGAGGGACAGGGGGCCTACAATGAGCAGTTCTTC. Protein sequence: CASSEGQGAYNEQFF.

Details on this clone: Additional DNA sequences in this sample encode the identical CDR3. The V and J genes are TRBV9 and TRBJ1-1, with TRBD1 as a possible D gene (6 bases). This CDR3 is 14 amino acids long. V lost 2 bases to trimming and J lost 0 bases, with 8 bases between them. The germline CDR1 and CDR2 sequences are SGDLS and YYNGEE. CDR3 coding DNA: TGTGCCAGCAGCGTGGCAGGGGTGAACACTGAAGCTTTCTTT. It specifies CASSVAGVNTEAFF.

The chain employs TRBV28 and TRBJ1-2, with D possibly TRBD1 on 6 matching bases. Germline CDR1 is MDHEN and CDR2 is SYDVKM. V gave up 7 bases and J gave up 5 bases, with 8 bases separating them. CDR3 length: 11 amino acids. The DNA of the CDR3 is TGTGCCAGCACCCAGGGGTATGGCTACACCTTC. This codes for CASTQGYGYTF.

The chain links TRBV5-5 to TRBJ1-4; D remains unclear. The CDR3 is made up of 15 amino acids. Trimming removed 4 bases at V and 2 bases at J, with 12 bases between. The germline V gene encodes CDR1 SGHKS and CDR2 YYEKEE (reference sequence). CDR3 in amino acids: CASSLDVLTNEKLFF. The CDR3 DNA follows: TGTGCCAGCAGCCTAGACGTTTTGACTAATGAAAAACTGTTTTTT.

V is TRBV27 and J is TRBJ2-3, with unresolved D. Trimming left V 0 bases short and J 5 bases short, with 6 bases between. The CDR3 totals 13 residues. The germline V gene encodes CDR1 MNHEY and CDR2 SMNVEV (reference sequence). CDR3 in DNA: TGTGCCAGCAGTTTATCCCCAGTAGATACGCAGTATTTT. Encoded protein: CASSLSPVDTQYF.

Written as DNA, the CDR3 is TGCAGTGCTAGGCGGGCTAATGGCTACACCTTC. It encodes CSARRANGYTF. V gene TRBV20-1 combines with J gene TRBJ1-2; the D is unclear. The germline gives CDR1 DFQATT, CDR2 SNEGSKA (reference sequence). This CDR3 has 11 residues. The V and J ends lost 3 bases and 6 bases respectively, with 8 bases between them.

CDR3 DNA: TGTGCCAGCAGTACCGGGGAAGAGGACGAGCAGTACTTC. It is translated as CASSTGEEDEQYF. The chain combines TRBV6-6 with TRBJ2-7, with a possible D match to TRBD2 (5 bases). V was cut by 5 bases and J by 5 bases, with 13 bases left in between. The CDR3 runs to 13 residues. CDR1 is MNHNY and CDR2 is SVGAGI in the germline V gene (reference sequence).

CDR3 sequence: CASSDAGGKKITDTQYF. The CDR3 bases are TGCGCCAGCAGTGATGCGGGGGGCAAGAAAATCACAGATACGCAGTATTTT. The chain uses TRBV10-2 and TRBJ2-3; the match to TRBD2 covers 8 bases. V shed 3 bases, J shed 2 bases, and the junction held 10 bases outside the gene matches. Germline CDR1 WSHSY, CDR2 SAAADI. This CDR3 has 17 amino acids.

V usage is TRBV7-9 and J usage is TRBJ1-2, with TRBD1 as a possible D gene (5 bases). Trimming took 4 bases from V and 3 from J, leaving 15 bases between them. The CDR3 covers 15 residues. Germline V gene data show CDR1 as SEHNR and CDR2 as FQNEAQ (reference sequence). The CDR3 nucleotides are TGTGCCAGCAGCTCTCTCGGGGGTGGGGACTATGGCTACACCTTC. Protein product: CASSSLGGGDYGYTF.

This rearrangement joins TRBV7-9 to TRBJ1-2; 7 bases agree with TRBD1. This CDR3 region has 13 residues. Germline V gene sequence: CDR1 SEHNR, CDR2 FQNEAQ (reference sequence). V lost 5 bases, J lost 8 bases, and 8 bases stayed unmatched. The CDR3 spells CASSLETGVGYTF. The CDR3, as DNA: TGTGCCAGCAGCCTCGAAACAGGGGTCGGCTACACCTTC.

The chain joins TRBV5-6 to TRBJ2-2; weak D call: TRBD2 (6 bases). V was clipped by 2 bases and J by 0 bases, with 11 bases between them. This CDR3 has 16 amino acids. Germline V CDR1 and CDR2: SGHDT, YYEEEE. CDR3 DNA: TGTGCCAGCAGCTTCGGGGGTAATACGAACACCGGGGAGCTGTTTTTT. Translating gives CASSFGGNTNTGELFF.

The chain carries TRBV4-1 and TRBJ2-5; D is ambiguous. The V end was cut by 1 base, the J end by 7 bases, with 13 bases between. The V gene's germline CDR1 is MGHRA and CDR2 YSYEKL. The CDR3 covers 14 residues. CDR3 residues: CASSQGIRIPTQYF. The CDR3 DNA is TGCGCCAGCAGCCAAGGAATTAGAATTCCGACCCAGTACTTC.

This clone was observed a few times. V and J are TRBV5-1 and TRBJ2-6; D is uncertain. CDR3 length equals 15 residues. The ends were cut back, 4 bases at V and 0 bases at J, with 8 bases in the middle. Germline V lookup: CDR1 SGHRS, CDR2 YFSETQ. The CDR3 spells CASSPVDSGANVLTF. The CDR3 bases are TGCGCCAGCAGCCCCGTAGACTCTGGGGCCAACGTCCTGACTTTC.

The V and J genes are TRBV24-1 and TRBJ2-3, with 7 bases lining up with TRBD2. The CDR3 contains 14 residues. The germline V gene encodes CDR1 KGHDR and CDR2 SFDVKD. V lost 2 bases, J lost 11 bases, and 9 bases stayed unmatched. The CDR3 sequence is CATSDSIRTSEQYF. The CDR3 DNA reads TGTGCCACCAGTGATTCGATACGTACTAGCGAGCAGTATTTT.

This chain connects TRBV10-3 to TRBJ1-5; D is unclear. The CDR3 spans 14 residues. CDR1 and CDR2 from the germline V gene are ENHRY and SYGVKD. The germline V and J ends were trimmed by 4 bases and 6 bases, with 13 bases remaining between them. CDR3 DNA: TGTGCCATCAGTGGCGACGGAGGAAGTCAGCCCCAGCATTTT. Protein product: CAISGDGGSQPQHF.

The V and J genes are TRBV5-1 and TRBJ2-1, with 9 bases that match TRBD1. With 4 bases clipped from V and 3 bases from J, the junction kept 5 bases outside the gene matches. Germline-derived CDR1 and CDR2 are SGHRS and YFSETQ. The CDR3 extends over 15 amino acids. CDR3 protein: CASSVQGARYNEQFF. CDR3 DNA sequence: TGCGCCAGCAGCGTACAGGGGGCCCGCTACAATGAGCAGTTCTTC.

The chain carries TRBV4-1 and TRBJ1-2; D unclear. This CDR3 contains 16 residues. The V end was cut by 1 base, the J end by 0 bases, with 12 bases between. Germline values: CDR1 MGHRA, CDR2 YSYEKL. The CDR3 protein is CASSQVVNGANYGYTF. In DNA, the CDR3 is TGCGCCAGCAGCCAAGTGGTTAACGGAGCTAACTATGGCTACACCTTC.

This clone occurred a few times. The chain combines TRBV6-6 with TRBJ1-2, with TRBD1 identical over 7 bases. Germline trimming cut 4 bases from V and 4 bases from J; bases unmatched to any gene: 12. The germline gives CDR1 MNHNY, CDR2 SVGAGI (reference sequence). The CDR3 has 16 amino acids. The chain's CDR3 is CASSFLWTGYLYGYTF. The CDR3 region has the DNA TGTGCCAGCAGTTTCCTTTGGACAGGCTATCTCTATGGCTACACCTTC.

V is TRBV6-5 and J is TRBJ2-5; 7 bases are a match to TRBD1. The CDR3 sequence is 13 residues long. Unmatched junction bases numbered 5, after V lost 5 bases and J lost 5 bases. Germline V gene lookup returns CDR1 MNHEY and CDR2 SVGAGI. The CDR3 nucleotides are TGTGCCAGCAGTCAGGGGGTTGGGGAGACCCAGTACTTC. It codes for CASSQGVGETQYF.

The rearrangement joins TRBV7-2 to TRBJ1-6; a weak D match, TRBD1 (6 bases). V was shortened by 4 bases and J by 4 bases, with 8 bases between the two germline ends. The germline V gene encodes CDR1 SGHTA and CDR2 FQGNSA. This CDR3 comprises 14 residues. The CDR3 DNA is TGTGCCAGCAGCTCAGGGGTGTATAATTCACCCCTCCACTTT. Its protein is CASSSGVYNSPLHF.